The following is a T cell receptor (beta chain) sequence with its context. This sample is drawn from a study of blood T cell repertoires in COVID-19. On the study more broadly: Donors in the United States, Italy and Spain gave samples during acute or convalescent COVID-19.

The CDR3 has 14 amino acids. Trimming took 0 bases from V and 3 from J, leaving 10 bases between them. Germline V gene sequence: CDR1 SGHRS, CDR2 YFSETQ. In the original analysis: It was from reference gene primer amplification that nucleated cell counts were estimated. This table comes from immunoSEQ multiplex PCR, and its TCRdb copy is limited to in-frame clones, with some not included. V and J calls and clone size are given by that table; D and trimming were obtained from the DNA. The sample holds some 160,000 clones, just over 90% seen once. Sample: peripheral blood. The J gene is TRBJ2-7, the V gene TRBV5-1; TRBD1 is a possible D gene (5 bases). This receptor was identified in a man between 18 and 35 years old with acute or convalescent COVID-19. CDR3 region: CASSLEAGNYEQYF. CDR3 bases: TGCGCCAGCAGCTTGGAGGCAGGGAACTACGAGCAGTACTTC.